What follows is one T cell receptor beta chain and its context. Its antigen is still unknown. The data belong to a study of CD8 T cells in Susac syndrome. Each multiple sclerosis control was a treatment-naive patient with relapsing-remitting disease that was either stable or active. TEMRA cells underwent FACS enrichment and CD8+ and CD4+ T cells underwent negative isolation. General study findings and limits: The TCR sequencing and HLA analysis in the study involved a relatively small number of individuals, as the study acknowledged.

After extraction with the RNeasy kit, about 0.45 to 1 ug of the RNA was reverse transcribed using random hexamers. The authors amplified TCR beta CDR3 across 54 Vbeta and 13 Jbeta using immunoSEQ multiplex PCR. MiXCR was run by TCRdb on the immunoSEQ multiplex PCR reads, yielding one entry per CDR3 protein. The table shows a few hundred thousand distinct CDR3 sequences, with more than 70% occurring only once. Germline CDR1 is SQVTM and CDR2 is ANQGSEA. The CDR3 covers 15 residues. The junction had 13 bases not matched to a gene; V was cut back by 4 bases and J by 5 bases. The rearrangement joins TRBV29-1 to TRBJ2-5; 7 bases are a match to TRBD2. This TCR was recovered from a human donor with multiple sclerosis. The sample was CD8+ T cells from PBMCs. This chain's CDR3 is CSVALESGAWETQYF. The CDR3 bases are TGCAGCGTTGCTCTCGAAAGCGGGGCGTGGGAGACCCAGTACTTC.